This TCR beta chain was sequenced during a study of blood T cell repertoires in COVID-19. The CDR3 spans 13 residues. V was cut by 3 bases and J by 8 bases, with 11 bases left in between. Per germline, CDR1 SGHAT and CDR2 FQDESV (reference sequence). This clone has a handful of counts. Only in-frame clones appear in the TCRdb table, and some are missing; sequencing was by immunoSEQ multiplex PCR. This sample yields over 95,000 clones, of which 81% are seen a single time; 1.5% to 1.8% belongs to the top ten. The receptor was derived from a man aged 50 to 59 with acute or convalescent COVID-19. V and J are TRBV11-1 and TRBJ2-1; no clear D. Source material: peripheral blood. The CDR3 region is CASSFGEGYEQFF. DNA of the CDR3: TGTGCCAGCAGCTTCGGAGAAGGCTATGAGCAGTTCTTC.